Listed below are T cell receptor beta chains from one sample, sequenced in a study of cytomegalovirus exposure and HLA in healthy donors. Sequencing used immunoSEQ multiplex PCR; TCRdb keeps in-frame clones, though not all of them. Here the sample spans some 200,000 clones, roughly 80% being singletons. What was sequenced was PBMCs. These receptor sequences come from a female donor in good health and CMV-seronegative. Both conserved end residues are part of each CDR3. D genes are given only for firm matches. Clone size is not always given. Where it is, it says once, few, many or a class for expanded clones.

CDR3 DNA: TGTGCCAGCAGCCAACATAGGGGCCTCCCGACAAATGAGCAGTTCTTC; CDR3 protein: CASSQHRGLPTNEQFF; J gene: TRBJ2-1; V gene: TRBV7-2; clone size: few; D gene: .
CDR3 DNA: TGTGCCAGCAGCGAAGCACTAGCGGGAGATAATGAGCAGTTCTTC; CDR3 protein: CASSEALAGDNEQFF; J gene: TRBJ2-1; V gene: TRBV7-9; clone size: .; D gene: TRBD2
CDR3 DNA: TGTGCCAGCACCCGGGACAGGGGTTTCAATAATTCACCCCTCCACTTT; CDR3 protein: CASTRDRGFNNSPLHF; J gene: TRBJ1-6; V gene: TRBV9; clone size: .; D gene: TRBD1
CDR3 DNA: TGTGCCAGCAGCATACCGGGACAGGGGGCCATCTACGAGCAGTACTTC; CDR3 protein: CASSIPGQGAIYEQYF; J gene: TRBJ2-7; V gene: TRBV21-1; clone size: .; D gene: .
CDR3 DNA: TGTGCCAGCAGTGCGGGGGACCTCTACGAGCAGTACTTC; CDR3 protein: CASSAGDLYEQYF; J gene: TRBJ2-7; V gene: TRBV6-1; clone size: .; D gene: .
CDR3 DNA: TGTGCCAGCAGTTTCAGAGCGGGGCCCACAGATACGCAGTATTTT; CDR3 protein: CASSFRAGPTDTQYF; J gene: TRBJ2-3; V gene: TRBV28; clone size: few; D gene: TRBD2
CDR3 DNA: TGTGCCACCAGTACTAGTTCCTACAATGAGCAGTTCTTC; CDR3 protein: CATSTSSYNEQFF; J gene: TRBJ2-1; V gene: TRBV10-3; clone size: few; D gene: .
CDR3 DNA: TGTGCCAGCAACGGGGGGATCCGCTACGAGCAGTACTTC; CDR3 protein: CASNGGIRYEQYF; J gene: TRBJ2-7; V gene: TRBV6-6; clone size: .; D gene: TRBD2
CDR3 DNA: TGCGCCAGCAGCCCGGACACAGACTCCTACGAGCAGTACTTC; CDR3 protein: CASSPDTDSYEQYF; J gene: TRBJ2-7; V gene: TRBV5-1; clone size: .; D gene: .
CDR3 DNA: TGCAGCGTTGACGGGGCAGGGGACAGGGGGGTCACTACTACTAATGAGCAGTACTTC; CDR3 protein: CSVDGAGDRGVTTTNEQYF; J gene: TRBJ2-7; V gene: TRBV29-1; clone size: .; D gene: TRBD1
CDR3 DNA: TGCGCCAGCAGTCCCGGGACAGGGGTCAATCAGCCCCAGCATTTT; CDR3 protein: CASSPGTGVNQPQHF; J gene: TRBJ1-5; V gene: TRBV5-1; clone size: .; D gene: TRBD1
CDR3 DNA: TGCGCCAGCAGCGAGGGGACAGGGGATGTTCAGCCCCAGCATTTT; CDR3 protein: CASSEGTGDVQPQHF; J gene: TRBJ1-5; V gene: TRBV5-1; clone size: .; D gene: TRBD1
CDR3 DNA: TGTGCCAGCAGCCTGGGCCCAGGGAAAACAGATACGCAGTATTTT; CDR3 protein: CASSLGPGKTDTQYF; J gene: TRBJ2-3; V gene: TRBV5-6; clone size: .; D gene: .